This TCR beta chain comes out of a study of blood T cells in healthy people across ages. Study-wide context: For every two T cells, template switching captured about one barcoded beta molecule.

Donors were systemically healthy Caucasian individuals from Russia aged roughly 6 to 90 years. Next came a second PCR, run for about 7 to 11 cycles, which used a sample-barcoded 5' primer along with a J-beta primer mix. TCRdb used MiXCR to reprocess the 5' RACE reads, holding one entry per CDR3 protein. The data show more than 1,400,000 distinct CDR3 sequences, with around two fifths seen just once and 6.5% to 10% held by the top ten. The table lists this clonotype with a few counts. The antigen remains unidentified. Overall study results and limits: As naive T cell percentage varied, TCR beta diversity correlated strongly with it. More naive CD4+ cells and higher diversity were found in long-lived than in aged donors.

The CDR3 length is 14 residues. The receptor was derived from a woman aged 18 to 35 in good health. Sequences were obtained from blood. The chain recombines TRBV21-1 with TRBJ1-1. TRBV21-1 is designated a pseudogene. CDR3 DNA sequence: TGTGCCAGCAGCAAAGCAGGAGATTACACTGAAGCTTTCTTT. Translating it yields CASSKAGDYTEAFF.